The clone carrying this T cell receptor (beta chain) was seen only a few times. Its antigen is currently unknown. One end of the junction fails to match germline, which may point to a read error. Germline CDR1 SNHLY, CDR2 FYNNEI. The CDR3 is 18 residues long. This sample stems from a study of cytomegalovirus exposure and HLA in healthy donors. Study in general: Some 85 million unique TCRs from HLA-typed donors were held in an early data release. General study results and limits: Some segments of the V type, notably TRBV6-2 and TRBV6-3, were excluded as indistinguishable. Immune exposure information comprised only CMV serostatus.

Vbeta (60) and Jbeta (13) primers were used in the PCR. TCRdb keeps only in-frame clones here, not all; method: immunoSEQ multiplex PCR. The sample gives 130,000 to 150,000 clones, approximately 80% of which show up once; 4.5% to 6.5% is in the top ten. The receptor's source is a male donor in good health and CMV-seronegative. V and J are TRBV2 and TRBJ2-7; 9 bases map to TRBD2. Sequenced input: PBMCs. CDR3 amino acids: CASSVQRGASWLSSEQYF. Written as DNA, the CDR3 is TGTGCCAGCAGTGTGCAGCGGGGGGCAAGCTGGCTATCCTCCGAGCAGTACTTC.